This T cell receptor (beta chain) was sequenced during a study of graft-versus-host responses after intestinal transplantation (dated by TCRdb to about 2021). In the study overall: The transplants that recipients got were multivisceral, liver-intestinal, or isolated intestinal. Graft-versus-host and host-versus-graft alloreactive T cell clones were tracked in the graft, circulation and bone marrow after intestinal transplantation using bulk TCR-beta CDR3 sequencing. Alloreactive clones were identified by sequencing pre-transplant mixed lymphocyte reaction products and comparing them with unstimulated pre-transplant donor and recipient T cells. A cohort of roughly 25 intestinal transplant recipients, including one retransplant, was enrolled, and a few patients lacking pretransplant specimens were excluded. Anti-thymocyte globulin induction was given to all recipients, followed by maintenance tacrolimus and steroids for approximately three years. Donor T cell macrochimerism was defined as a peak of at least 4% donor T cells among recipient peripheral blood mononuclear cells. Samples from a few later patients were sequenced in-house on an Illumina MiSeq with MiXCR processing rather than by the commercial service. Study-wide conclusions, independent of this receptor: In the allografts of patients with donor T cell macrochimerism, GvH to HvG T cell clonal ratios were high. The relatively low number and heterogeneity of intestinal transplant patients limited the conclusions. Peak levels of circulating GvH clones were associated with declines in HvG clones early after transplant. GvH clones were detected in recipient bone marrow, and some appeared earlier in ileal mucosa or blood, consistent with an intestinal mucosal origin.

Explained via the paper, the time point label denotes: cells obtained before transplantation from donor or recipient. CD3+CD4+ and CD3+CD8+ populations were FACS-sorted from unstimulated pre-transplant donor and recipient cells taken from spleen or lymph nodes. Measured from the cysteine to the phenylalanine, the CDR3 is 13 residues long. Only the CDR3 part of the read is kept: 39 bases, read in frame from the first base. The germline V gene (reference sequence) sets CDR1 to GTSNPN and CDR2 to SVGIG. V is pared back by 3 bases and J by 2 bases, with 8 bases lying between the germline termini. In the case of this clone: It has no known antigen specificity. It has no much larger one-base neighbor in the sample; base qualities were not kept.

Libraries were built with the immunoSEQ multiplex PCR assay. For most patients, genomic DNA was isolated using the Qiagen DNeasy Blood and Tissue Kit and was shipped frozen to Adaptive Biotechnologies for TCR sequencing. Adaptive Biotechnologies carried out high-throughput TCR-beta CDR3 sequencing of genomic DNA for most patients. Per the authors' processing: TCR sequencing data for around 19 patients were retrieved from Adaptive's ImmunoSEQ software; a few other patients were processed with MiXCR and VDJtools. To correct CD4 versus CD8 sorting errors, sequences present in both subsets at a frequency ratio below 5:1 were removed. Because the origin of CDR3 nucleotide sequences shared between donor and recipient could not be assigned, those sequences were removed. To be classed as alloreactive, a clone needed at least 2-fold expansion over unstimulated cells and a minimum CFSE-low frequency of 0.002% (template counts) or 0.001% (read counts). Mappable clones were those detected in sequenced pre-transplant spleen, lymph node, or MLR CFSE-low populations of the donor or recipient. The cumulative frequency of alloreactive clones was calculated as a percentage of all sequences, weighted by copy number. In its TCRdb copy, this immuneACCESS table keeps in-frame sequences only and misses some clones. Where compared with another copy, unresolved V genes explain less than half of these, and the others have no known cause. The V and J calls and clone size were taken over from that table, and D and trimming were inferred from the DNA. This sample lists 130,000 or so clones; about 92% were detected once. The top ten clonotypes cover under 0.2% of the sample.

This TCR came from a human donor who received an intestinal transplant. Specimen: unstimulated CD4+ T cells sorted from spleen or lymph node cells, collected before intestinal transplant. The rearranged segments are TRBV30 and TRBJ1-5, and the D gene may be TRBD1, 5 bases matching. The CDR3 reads CAWSFRGNQPQHF. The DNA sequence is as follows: TGTGCCTGGAGCTTCAGGGGCAATCAGCCCCAGCATTTT. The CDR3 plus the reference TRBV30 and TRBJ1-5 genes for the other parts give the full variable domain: SQTIHQWPATLVQPVGSPLSLECTVEGTSNPNLYWYRQAAGRGLQLLFYSVGIGQISSEVPQNLSASRPQDRQFILSSKKLLLSDSGFYLCAWSFRGNQPQHFGDGTRLSIL.